Listed below are T cell receptor beta chains from one sample, sequenced in a study of cytomegalovirus exposure and HLA in healthy donors. Generated by immunoSEQ multiplex PCR, the TCRdb table keeps only in-frame clones and is missing some. The repertoire holds about 120,000 clones, with around 62% as singletons. The specimen was PBMCs. These receptor sequences come from a woman aged 40-49 years in good health and CMV-seropositive. Each CDR3 is given with its conserved first and last residue. The D gene is left open where the match is weak. Clone size appears in some rows only: once, few, many, or a class for an expanded clone.

V gene	D gene	clone size	J gene	CDR3 protein	CDR3 DNA
TRBV5-1	TRBD2	-	TRBJ2-1	CASSLDPLAVYNEQFF	TGCGCCAGCAGCTTGGACCCACTAGCGGTCTACAATGAGCAGTTCTTC
TRBV25-1	-	-	TRBJ2-2	CASSEAGETGELFF	TGTGCCAGCAGTGAAGCCGGGGAAACCGGGGAGCTGTTTTTT
TRBV15	TRBD2	-	TRBJ2-3	CATSRDMGRGVDSGRASTDTQYF	TGTGCCACCAGCAGAGATATGGGCAGGGGGGTCGATAGCGGGAGGGCCAGCACAGATACGCAGTATTTT
TRBV11-2	-	-	TRBJ2-1	CASSTTGEGNEQFF	TGTGCCAGCAGCACGACGGGAGAGGGCAATGAGCAGTTCTTC
TRBV19	-	-	TRBJ2-3	CASRQSTDTQYF	TGTGCCAGTAGACAGAGCACAGATACGCAGTATTTT
TRBV27	-	few	TRBJ2-2	CASSPSFHGELFF	TGTGCCAGCAGTCCTAGCTTCCACGGGGAGCTGTTTTTT
TRBV7-9	-	-	TRBJ1-1	CASSLAQGVTEAFF	TGTGCCAGCAGTTTAGCACAGGGTGTCACTGAAGCTTTCTTT
TRBV18	-	-	TRBJ1-1	CASSPSRTVEAFF	TGTGCCAGCTCACCTTCCAGGACAGTTGAAGCTTTCTTT
TRBV21-1	-	-	TRBJ2-2	CASILTGQGEKGVGELFF	TGTGCCAGCATCCTAACTGGACAGGGGGAAAAAGGAGTCGGGGAGCTGTTTTTT
TRBV2	TRBD2	once	TRBJ2-3	CASKPGLALADTQYF	TGTGCCAGCAAGCCGGGACTAGCGTTAGCAGATACGCAGTATTTT
TRBV9	-	-	TRBJ2-1	CASSVAGLPSHQFF	TGTGCCAGCAGCGTAGCCGGACTACCCAGTCATCAGTTCTTC
TRBV11-2	-	-	TRBJ2-7	CASRGGYEQYF	TGTGCCAGCAGAGGAGGGTACGAGCAGTACTTC
TRBV5-6	-	-	TRBJ2-5	CASSLRLTVSILETQYF	TGTGCCAGCAGCTTGAGGCTGACTGTATCCATTTTGGAGACCCAGTACTTC
TRBV5-6	TRBD2	-	TRBJ2-7	CASSLGVWGTRVYEQYF	TGTGCCAGCAGCTTGGGAGTTTGGGGGACTAGGGTATACGAGCAGTACTTC
TRBV2	-	-	TRBJ2-4	CASRQSVANIQYF	TGTGCCAGCCGGCAGTCCGTAGCAAACATTCAGTACTTC